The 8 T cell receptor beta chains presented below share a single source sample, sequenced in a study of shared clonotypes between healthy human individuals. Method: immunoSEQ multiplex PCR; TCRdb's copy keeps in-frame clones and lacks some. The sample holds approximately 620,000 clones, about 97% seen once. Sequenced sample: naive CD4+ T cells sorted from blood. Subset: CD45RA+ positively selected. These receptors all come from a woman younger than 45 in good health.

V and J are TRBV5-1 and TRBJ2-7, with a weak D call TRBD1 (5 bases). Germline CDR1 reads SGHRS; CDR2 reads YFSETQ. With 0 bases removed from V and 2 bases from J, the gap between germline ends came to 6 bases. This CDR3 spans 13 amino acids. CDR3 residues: CASSLEGTYEQYF. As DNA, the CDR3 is TGCGCCAGCAGCTTGGAGGGGACCTACGAGCAGTACTTC. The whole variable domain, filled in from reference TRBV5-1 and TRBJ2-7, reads KAGVTQTPRYLIKTRGQQVTLSCSPISGHRSVSWYQQTPGQGLQFLFEYFSETQRNKGNFPGRFSGRQFSNSRSEMNVSTLELGDSALYLCASSLEGTYEQYFGPGTRLTVT.

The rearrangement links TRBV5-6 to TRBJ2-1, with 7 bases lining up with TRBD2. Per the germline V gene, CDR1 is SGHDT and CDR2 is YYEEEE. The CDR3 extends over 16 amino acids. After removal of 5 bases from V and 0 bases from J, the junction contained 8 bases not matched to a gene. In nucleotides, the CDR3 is TGTGCCAGCAGAATTTGGGGGGGAAGCTCCTACAATGAGCAGTTCTTC. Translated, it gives CASRIWGGSSYNEQFF.

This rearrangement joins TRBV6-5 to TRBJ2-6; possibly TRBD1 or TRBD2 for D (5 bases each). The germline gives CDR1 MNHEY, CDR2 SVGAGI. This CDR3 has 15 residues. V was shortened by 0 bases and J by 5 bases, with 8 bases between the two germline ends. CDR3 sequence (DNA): TGTGCCAGCAGTTACTCGAGGGGACGGGCCAACGTCCTGACTTTC. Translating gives CASSYSRGRANVLTF.

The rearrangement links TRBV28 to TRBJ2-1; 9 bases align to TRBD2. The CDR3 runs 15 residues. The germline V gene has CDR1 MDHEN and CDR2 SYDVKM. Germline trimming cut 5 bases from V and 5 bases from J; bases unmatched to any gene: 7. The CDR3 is CASSIQTSGHNEQFF. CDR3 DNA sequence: TGTGCCAGCAGTATTCAGACTAGCGGTCACAATGAGCAGTTCTTC.

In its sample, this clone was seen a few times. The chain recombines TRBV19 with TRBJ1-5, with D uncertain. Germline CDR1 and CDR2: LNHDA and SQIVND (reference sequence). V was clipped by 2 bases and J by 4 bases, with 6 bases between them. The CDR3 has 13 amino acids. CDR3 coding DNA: TGTGCCAGTAGTATAACACTAAATCAGCCCCAGCATTTT. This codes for CASSITLNQPQHF. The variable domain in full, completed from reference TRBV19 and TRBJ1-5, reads DGGITQSPKYLFRKEGQNVTLSCEQNLNHDAMYWYRQDPGQGLRLIYYSQIVNDFQKGDIAEGYSVSREKKESFPLTVTSAQKNPTAFYLCASSITLNQPQHFGDGTRLSIL.

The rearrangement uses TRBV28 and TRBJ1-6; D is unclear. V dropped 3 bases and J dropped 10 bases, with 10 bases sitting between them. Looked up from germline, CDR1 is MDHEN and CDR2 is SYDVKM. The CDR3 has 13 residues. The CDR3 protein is CASSFRFDSPLHF. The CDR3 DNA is TGTGCCAGCAGTTTTCGTTTCGACTCACCCCTCCACTTT. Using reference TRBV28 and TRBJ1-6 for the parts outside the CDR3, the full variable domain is DVKVTQSSRYLVKRTGEKVFLECVQDMDHENMFWYRQDPGLGLRLIYFSYDVKMKEKGDIPEGYSVSREKKERFSLILESASTNQTSMYLCASSFRFDSPLHFGNGTRLTVT.

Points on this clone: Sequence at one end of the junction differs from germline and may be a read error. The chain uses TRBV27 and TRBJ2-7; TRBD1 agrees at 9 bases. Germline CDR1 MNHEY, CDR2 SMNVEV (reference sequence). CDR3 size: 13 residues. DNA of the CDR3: TGTGCCAGCCGAGGACAGGGGATTGGCGAGCAGCACTTC. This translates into CASRGQGIGEQHF.

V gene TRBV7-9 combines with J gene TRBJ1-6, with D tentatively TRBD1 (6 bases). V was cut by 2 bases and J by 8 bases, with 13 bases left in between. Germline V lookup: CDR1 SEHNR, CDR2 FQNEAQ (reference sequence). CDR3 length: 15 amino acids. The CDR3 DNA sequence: TGTGCCAGCAGCTTATCGGACAGTCGAGATTCACCCCTCCACTTT. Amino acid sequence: CASSLSDSRDSPLHF.